The present T cell receptor (beta chain) was sequenced within a study of graft-versus-host responses after intestinal transplantation. Study details: Recipients uniformly received anti-thymocyte globulin induction, followed by tacrolimus and steroids for roughly 3 years.

CDR3 size: 17 residues. Trimming took 5 bases from V and 3 from J; bases not matched to a gene: 12. The germline CDR1 and CDR2 sequences are KGHSH and LQKENI. Findings and caveats of the study: Graft-donor T cell macrochimerism coincided with high graft-versus-host to host-versus-graft clonal ratios in allografts. Investigators detected GvH clones in recipient marrow, with some emerging earlier in ileum or blood. Maximum circulating GvH clone levels tracked with early post-transplant HvG decreases.

This table comes from immunoSEQ multiplex PCR, and its TCRdb copy is limited to in-frame clones, with some not included. The sample holds under 140,000 clones, just over 90% seen once. With regard to this clone: Its antigen is not known.

The clonotype comes from a human donor who received an intestinal transplant. The chain is built from TRBV18 and TRBJ2-3; 9 nucleotides line up with TRBD2. Material: unstimulated CD8+ T cells sorted from spleen or lymph node cells, obtained before intestinal transplant. CDR3 in amino acids: CASSFLQGLARTDTQYF. The CDR3 DNA is TGTGCCAGCTCATTCCTCCAGGGACTAGCTAGGACAGATACGCAGTATTTT.